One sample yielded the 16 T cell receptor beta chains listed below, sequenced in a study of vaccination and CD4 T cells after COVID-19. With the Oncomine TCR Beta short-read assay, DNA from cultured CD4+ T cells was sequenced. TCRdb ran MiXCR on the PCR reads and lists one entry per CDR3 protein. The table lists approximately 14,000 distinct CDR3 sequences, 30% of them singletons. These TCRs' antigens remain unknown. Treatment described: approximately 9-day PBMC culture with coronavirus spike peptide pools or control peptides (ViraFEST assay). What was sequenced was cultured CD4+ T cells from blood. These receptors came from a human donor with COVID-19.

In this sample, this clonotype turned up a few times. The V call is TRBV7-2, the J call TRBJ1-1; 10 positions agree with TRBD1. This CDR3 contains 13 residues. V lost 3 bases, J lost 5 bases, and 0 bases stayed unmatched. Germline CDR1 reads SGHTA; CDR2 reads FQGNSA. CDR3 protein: CASSLDRGTEAFF. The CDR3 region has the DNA TGTGCCAGCAGCTTGGACAGGGGGACTGAAGCTTTCTTT. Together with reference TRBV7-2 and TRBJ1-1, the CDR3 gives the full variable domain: GAGVSQSPSNKVTEKGKDVELRCDPISGHTALYWYRQSLGQGLEFLIYFQGNSAPDKSGLPSDRFSAERTGGSVSTLTIQRTQQEDSAVYLCASSLDRGTEAFFGQGTRLTVV.

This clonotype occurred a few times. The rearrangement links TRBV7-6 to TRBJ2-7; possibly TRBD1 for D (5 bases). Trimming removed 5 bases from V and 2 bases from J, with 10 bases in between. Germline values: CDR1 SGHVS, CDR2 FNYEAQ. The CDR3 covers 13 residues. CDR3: CASSPDITYEQYF. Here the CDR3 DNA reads TGTGCCAGCAGCCCGGACATAACCTACGAGCAGTACTTC.

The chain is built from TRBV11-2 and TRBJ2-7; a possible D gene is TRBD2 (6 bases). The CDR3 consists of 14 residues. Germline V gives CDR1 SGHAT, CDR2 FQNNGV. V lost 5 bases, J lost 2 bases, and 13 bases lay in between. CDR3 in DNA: TGTGCCAGCAGCCCACTGGGGGGTCCCTACGAGCAGTACTTC. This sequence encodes CASSPLGGPYEQYF.

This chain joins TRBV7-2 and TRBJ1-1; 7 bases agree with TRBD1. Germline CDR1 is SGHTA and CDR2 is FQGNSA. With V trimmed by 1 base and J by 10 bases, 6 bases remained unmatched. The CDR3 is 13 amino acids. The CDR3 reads CASSLETGLGAFF. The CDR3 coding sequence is TGTGCCAGCAGCTTAGAGACAGGGCTTGGAGCTTTCTTT.

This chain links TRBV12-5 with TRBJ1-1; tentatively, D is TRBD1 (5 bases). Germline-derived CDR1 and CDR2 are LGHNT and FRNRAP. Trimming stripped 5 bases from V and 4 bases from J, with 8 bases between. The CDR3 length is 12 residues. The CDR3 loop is CASGPGGTEAFF. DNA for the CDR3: TGTGCTAGTGGTCCTGGGGGCACTGAAGCTTTCTTT.

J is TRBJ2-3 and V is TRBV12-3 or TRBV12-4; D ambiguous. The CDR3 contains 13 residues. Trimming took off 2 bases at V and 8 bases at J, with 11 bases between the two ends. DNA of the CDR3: TGTGCCAGCAGTTTAAACTTGGGAACTACGCAGTATTTT. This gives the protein CASSLNLGTTQYF.

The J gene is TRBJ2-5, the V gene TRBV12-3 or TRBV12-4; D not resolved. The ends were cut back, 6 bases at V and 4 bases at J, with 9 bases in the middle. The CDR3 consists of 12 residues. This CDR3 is CASSPRAETQYF. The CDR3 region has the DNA TGTGCCAGCAGCCCACGGGCAGAGACCCAGTACTTC.

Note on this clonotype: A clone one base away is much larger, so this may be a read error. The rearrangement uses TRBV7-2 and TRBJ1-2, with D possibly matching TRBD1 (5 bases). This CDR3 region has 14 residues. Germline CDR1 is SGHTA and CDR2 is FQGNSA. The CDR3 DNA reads TGTGCCAGCGGCTTAGCAGGGCCGGAGTATGGCTACACCTTC. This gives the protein CASGLAGPEYGYTF.

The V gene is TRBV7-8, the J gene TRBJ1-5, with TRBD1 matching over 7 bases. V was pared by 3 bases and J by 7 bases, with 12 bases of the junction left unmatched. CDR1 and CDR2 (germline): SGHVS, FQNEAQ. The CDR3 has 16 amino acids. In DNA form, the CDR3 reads TGTGCCAGCAGCTTCGCGAAGGGCAGGGGGTCGCAGCCCCAGCATTTT. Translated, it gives CASSFAKGRGSQPQHF.

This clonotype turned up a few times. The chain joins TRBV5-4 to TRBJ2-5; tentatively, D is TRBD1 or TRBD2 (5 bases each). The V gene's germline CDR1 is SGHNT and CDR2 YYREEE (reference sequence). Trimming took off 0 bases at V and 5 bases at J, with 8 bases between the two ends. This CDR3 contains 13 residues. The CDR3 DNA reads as TGTGCCAGCAGCTTGGGGGGGAGCGAGACCCAGTACTTC. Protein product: CASSLGGSETQYF. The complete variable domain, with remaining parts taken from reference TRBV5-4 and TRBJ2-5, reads ETGVTQSPTHLIKTRGQQVTLRCSSQSGHNTVSWYQQALGQGPQFIFQYYREEENGRGNFPPRFSGLQFPNYSSELNVNALELDDSALYLCASSLGGSETQYFGPGTRLLVL.

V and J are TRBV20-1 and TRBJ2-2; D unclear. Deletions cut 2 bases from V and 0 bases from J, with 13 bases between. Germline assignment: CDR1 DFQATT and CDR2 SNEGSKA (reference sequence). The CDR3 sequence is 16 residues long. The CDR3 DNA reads TGCAGTGCTAGATCTGGACGGTTCGCGAACACCGGGGAGCTGTTTTTT. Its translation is CSARSGRFANTGELFF.

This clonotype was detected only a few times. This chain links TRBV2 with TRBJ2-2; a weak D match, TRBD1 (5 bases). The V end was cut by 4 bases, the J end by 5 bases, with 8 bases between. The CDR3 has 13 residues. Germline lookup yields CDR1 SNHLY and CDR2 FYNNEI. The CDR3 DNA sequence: TGTGCCAGCAGTGGGGGCATGACCGGGGAGCTGTTTTTT. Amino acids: CASSGGMTGELFF.

The CDR3, as DNA: TGCAGTGCTAGGCCTAGCGGGGGGAGTGGGGAGTATTTT. Its protein product is CSARPSGGSGEYF. The rearrangement uses TRBV20-1 and TRBJ2-3; TRBD2 matches at 11 bases. The V gene's germline CDR1 is DFQATT and CDR2 SNEGSKA (reference sequence). J lost 13 bases, V lost 3 bases, and 9 bases had no gene match. This CDR3 spans 13 amino acids.

DNA for the CDR3: TGTGCCAGCAGCTTAGTAGGGACAGGCTCCTACGAGCAGTACTTC. The encoded protein is CASSLVGTGSYEQYF. The V call is TRBV11-2, the J call TRBJ2-7; TRBD1 matches at 8 bases. Germline V lookup: CDR1 SGHAT, CDR2 FQNNGV. The junction had 2 bases not matched to a gene; V was cut back by 1 base and J by 0 bases. The CDR3 runs to 15 residues.

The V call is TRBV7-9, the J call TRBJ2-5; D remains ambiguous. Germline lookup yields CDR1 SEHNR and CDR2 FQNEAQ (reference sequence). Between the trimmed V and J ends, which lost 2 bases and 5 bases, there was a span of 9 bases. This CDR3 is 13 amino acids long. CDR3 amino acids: CASSLLTGETQYF. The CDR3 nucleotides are TGTGCCAGCAGCTTATTGACCGGGGAGACCCAGTACTTC.

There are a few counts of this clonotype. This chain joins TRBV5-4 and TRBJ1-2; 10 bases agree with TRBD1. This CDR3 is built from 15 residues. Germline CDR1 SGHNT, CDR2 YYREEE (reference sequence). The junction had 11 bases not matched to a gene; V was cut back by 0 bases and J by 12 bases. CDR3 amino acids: CASSLARDRGTTDTF. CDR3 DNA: TGTGCCAGCAGCTTGGCCAGGGACAGGGGAACAACCGACACCTTC.